This T cell receptor beta chain was obtained from a study of shared clonotypes between healthy human individuals. General study points: Clonotypes shared by all four sorted-subset donors had higher generation probabilities than non-shared clonotypes.

The genomic DNA of each subset was split evenly across several immunoSEQ plates. The data were produced by immunoSEQ multiplex PCR, yet TCRdb's version contains in-frame clones alone and is incomplete. Among hundreds of thousands of clones listed, around four fifths were seen once. Losses at the gene ends were 5 bases for V and 1 base for J; bases not matched to a gene: 5. The CDR3 loop spans 15 amino acids. Germline V lookup: CDR1 MNHEY, CDR2 SMNVEV (reference sequence). Concerning this clone: Its antigen is still unknown.

The specimen sequenced was memory CD4+ T cells sorted from blood. The subset was: CD45RA-negative fraction. This receptor was identified in a woman in her 30s in good health. The rearrangement joins TRBV27 to TRBJ1-5; 7 positions match TRBD1. This CDR3 reads CASSPLDRSNQPQHF. CDR3 nucleotide sequence: TGTGCCAGCAGTCCCTTGGACAGGAGCAATCAGCCCCAGCATTTT.